The T cell receptor (beta chain) under discussion was sequenced for a study of spatial heterogeneity in lung cancer. Study in general: The average appearance count of each unique TCR and UMI combination in raw reads was more than nine.

Ten or more counts support this clonotype. Its antigen is still unknown. General study findings and limits: Detection of ubiquitous tumor TCRs in blood was higher at resection than follow-up.

The V segment lost 4 bases and the J segment 3 bases; nucleotides outside the gene matches: 3. CDR1 is SGHNT and CDR2 is YYREEE in the germline V gene (reference sequence). This CDR3 has 14 residues. The library protocol tagged each TCR cDNA with a unique molecular identifier. MiXCR, run by TCRdb on the 5' RACE reads, gives a single entry per CDR3 protein. The sample lists roughly 10,000 distinct CDR3 sequences, 5% to 6.5% occurring once. The time point is: sample taken at primary tumor resection. Sequencing was performed on whole RNA extracted from tumor and nontumor lung tissue, or from frozen PBMC, and the material was left unsorted. Samples came from 65 to 75 TRACERx patients with untreated early-stage lung cancer.

The clonotype originates from a male donor with early-stage non-small cell lung cancer. J is TRBJ2-2 and V is TRBV5-4; 7 bases fit TRBD1. The material was PBMCs, obtained at surgery. CDR3 coding DNA: TGTGCCAGCAGCCGCGGACAGGACACCGGGGAGCTGTTTTTT. Its protein product is CASSRGQDTGELFF. The full variable domain, with the rest looked up from reference TRBV5-4 and TRBJ2-2, is ETGVTQSPTHLIKTRGQQVTLRCSSQSGHNTVSWYQQALGQGPQFIFQYYREEENGRGNFPPRFSGLQFPNYSSELNVNALELDDSALYLCASSRGQDTGELFFGEGSRLTVL.